This TCR beta chain stems from a study of post-analysis software for immune sequencing data. Study information: Included courses were relapsing-remitting and secondary progressive multiple sclerosis; progressive-relapsing multiple sclerosis was also included.

Every TCR beta cDNA library bore unique molecular identifiers. The T cell input of about 1 to 10 million gave a few hundred thousand cDNA molecules. TCRdb reprocessed the PCR reads with MiXCR, giving one entry per CDR3 protein. The sample has fewer than 850,000 distinct CDR3 sequences; about 32% are singletons. V was cut by 5 bases and J by 4 bases, with 12 bases left in between. The CDR3 totals 14 residues. Germline V gene sequence: CDR1 MNHEY, CDR2 SVGEGT. This clonotype was seen a few times. Its matching antigen is unknown. Findings and limits, study-wide: Samples sharing a preparation batch grouped tightly together when assessed by F measure. Compared with controls, patients had more of 4 to 6 TRBV segments, including TRBV5-6, TRBV5-1 and TRBV20-1. Normalized Chao1 diversity was significantly lower in multiple sclerosis patients than in controls.

The origin of this receptor is a girl under 18 with multiple sclerosis. Sequenced material: blood. The chain uses TRBV6-2 or TRBV6-3 and TRBJ1-5, with D tentatively TRBD1 (5 bases). The DNA of the CDR3 is TGTGCCAGCAGTGACCGGGACTGGAATCAGCCCCAGCATTTT. Encoded protein: CASSDRDWNQPQHF.